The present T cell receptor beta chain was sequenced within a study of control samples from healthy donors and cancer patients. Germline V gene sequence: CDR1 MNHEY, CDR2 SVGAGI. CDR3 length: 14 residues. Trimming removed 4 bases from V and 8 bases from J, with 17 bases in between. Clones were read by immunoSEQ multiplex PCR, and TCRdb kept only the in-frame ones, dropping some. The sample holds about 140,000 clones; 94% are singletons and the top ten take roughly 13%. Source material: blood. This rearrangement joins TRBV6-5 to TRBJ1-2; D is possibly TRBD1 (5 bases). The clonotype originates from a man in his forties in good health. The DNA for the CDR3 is TGTGCCAGCAGTTCTGACAGTTACGCCACCGGCTACACCTTC. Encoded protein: CASSSDSYATGYTF.